This TCR beta chain was recorded in a study of early T cells in non-severe SARS-CoV-2 infection. General study findings and limits: Private and CD4 specificities were missed by VDJdb matching, skewed to anti-spike CD8.

TCRdb called the 5' RACE reads again in MiXCR, with one record for every CDR3 protein. The sample lists more than 35,000 distinct CDR3 sequences, roughly 5.3% occurring once. V was pared by 7 bases and J by 10 bases, with 14 bases between. Germline-derived CDR1 and CDR2 are ENHRY and SYGVKD. CDR3 length: 12 residues. This clonotype appeared many times. Its matching antigen is unknown. This sequence joins TRBV10-3 and TRBJ2-1; D may correspond to TRBD1 or TRBD2 (6 bases each). The specimen sequenced was whole blood. This TCR derives from an adult who was a healthcare worker with PCR-confirmed SARS-CoV-2 infection or an uninfected control (not recorded which). In nucleotides, the CDR3 is TGTGCCATCACTCAAACAGGGAGGGAGCAGTTCTTC. Translating gives CAITQTGREQFF.